This T cell receptor (beta chain) was identified in a study of blood T cells in healthy people across ages. Primed by a sample-barcoded 5' primer and a J-beta primer mix, a second PCR proceeded for roughly 6 to 12 cycles. Each cDNA was tagged by a template-switch adaptor containing 12 random nucleotides. One entry per CDR3 protein results from TCRdb running MiXCR on the 5' RACE reads. Seen here are hundreds of thousands of distinct CDR3 sequences, about 42% observed once, and the top ten hold 15% to 25%. This CDR3 has 14 residues. Germline V gene sequence: CDR1 SGHTA, CDR2 FQGNSA. The table lists this clonotype with a few counts.

Sequenced input: blood. This rearrangement joins TRBV7-2 to TRBJ2-4; 7 bases match TRBD1. The J call may be incorrect, as the DNA end agrees better with TRBJ2-7. This sequence originates from a man aged 60 to 69 in good health. The CDR3 DNA reads TGTGCCAGCAGCCCCCGACAGGGTACCCACGAGCAGTACTTC. It specifies CASSPRQGTHEQYF.